The next 30 T cell receptor beta chains were all read from a single sample in a study of response to subunit inactivated influenza vaccine (dated by TCRdb to the late 2010s). Library generation was performed with RT-PCR. For sequencing, an Illumina HiSeq 2500 was employed. TCRdb ran its own pipeline on the public reads, namely fastp trimming at Q25 and MiXCR clone calling, and kept in-frame beta chains. Each CDR3 protein gets just one entry, which takes the most common genes and DNA from the rows behind it. The sample table contains about 700,000 distinct CDR3 sequences; only one count was recorded for around 13% of them. Around 6.5% of the sample belongs to the ten largest clones. The sequencing here drew on PBMCs from blood, taken around two weeks before vaccination. Receptors originate from a man aged 50-59 years who received an inactivated influenza vaccine. Donor details come from another sample of the same person, matched by shared clones.

The V call is TRBV2, the J call TRBJ1-4; D uncertain. The germline V and J ends were trimmed by 10 bases and 10 bases, with 13 bases remaining between them. The germline gives CDR1 SNHLY, CDR2 FYNNEI. The CDR3 runs 11 residues. CDR3 protein: CATSVSGKLFF. For the CDR3, the DNA is TGTGCCACCTCAGTCTCGGGAAAACTGTTTTTT.

This clonotype was detected a few times. The chain joins TRBV2 to TRBJ2-7; TRBD2 agrees at 12 bases. V lost 1 base, J lost 7 bases, and 5 bases stayed unmatched. There are 15 residues in the CDR3. Germline CDR1 SNHLY, CDR2 FYNNEI. The CDR3 DNA sequence: TGTGCCAGCAGTGAAGTGCGCACTAGCGGGGGGGAGCAGTACTTC. Protein sequence: CASSEVRTSGGEQYF. The entire variable domain, with the rest obtained from reference TRBV2 and TRBJ2-7, is as follows: EPEVTQTPSHQVTQMGQEVILRCVPISNHLYFYWYRQILGQKVEFLVSFYNNEISEKSEIFDDQFSVERPDGSNFTLKIRSTKLEDSAMYFCASSEVRTSGGEQYFGPGTRLTVT.

DNA for the CDR3: TGTGCCAGCAGCTCCCGGGACAGGGCTAATCGGGGCACCGGGGAGCTGTTTTTT. The encoded protein is CASSSRDRANRGTGELFF. This sequence joins TRBV11-1 and TRBJ2-2; 9 bases are shared with TRBD1. Germline values: CDR1 SGHAT, CDR2 FQDESV (reference sequence). After removal of 4 bases from V and 4 bases from J, the junction contained 13 bases not matched to a gene. The CDR3 covers 18 residues.

This clonotype was picked up a small number of times. This chain links TRBV6-2 or TRBV6-3 with TRBJ2-1; D not certain. The CDR3 spans 17 residues. V lost 2 bases and J 4 bases, leaving 18 bases between the germline ends. CDR1 and CDR2 from the germline V gene are MNHEY and SVGEGT. The CDR3 sequence: CASSYPPTWTSYNEQFF. The CDR3 DNA follows: TGTGCCAGCAGTTACCCGCCAACCTGGACGTCGTACAATGAGCAGTTCTTC.

J is TRBJ2-7 and V is TRBV6-2 or TRBV6-3; 7 bases are shared with TRBD1. The CDR3 sequence is 13 residues long. The germline CDR1 and CDR2 sequences are MNHEY and SVGEGT. Trimming cost V 2 bases and J 3 bases; bases outside gene matches: 1. The chain's CDR3 is CASSYQGVYEQYF. The CDR3 DNA is TGTGCCAGCAGTTACCAGGGGGTCTACGAGCAGTACTTC.

The rearrangement joins TRBV7-3 to TRBJ2-1; D is tentatively TRBD1 or TRBD2 (5 bases each). The germline V and J ends were trimmed by 6 bases and 9 bases, with 21 bases remaining between them. Germline V gene data show CDR1 as SGHTA and CDR2 as FQGTGA. CDR3 length equals 15 residues. CDR3 sequence reads: CASSSLGPMLLEQFF. The CDR3 nucleotides read TGTGCCAGCAGTTCTCTGGGACCGATGCTTCTTGAGCAGTTCTTC.

The chain recombines TRBV16 with TRBJ2-7; 11 bases map to TRBD2. V lost 8 bases to trimming and J lost 3 bases; unmatched junction nucleotides: 15. CDR3 size: 17 residues. Germline loops: CDR1 KGHSY, CDR2 FQNENV. Here the CDR3 DNA reads TGTGCCAGCCCCCGGGACAGGGAAACTAGCGGGAGCTACGAGCAGTACTTC. Translated: CASPRDRETSGSYEQYF. The full variable domain, with the rest looked up from reference TRBV16 and TRBJ2-7, is GEEVAQTPKHLVRGEGQKAKLYCAPIKGHSYVFWYQQVLKNEFKFLISFQNENVFDETGMPKERFSAKCLPNSPCSLEIQATKLEDSAVYFCASPRDRETSGSYEQYFGPGTRLTVT.

About this clonotype itself: The conserved final phenylalanine or tryptophan is absent from the CDR3, which likely points to a read error. No DNA is shown, since the ends of the CDR3 on it are uncertain; the CDR3 is the one TCRdb lists. The chain is built from TRBV7-9 and TRBJ2-3; TRBD2, the table's D call, was not compared with the DNA. The length of the CDR3 is 12 amino acids, counting both ends. CDR1 is SEHNR and CDR2 is FQNEAQ in the germline V gene (reference sequence). The CDR3 is CASSLETSVLLA.

The V gene is TRBV7-2, the J gene TRBJ2-7, with TRBD2 identical over 9 bases. The CDR3 spans 14 residues. Trimming took 5 bases from V and 6 from J; bases not matched to a gene: 8. The germline V gene has CDR1 SGHTA and CDR2 FQGNSA. As DNA, the CDR3 is TGTGCCAGCAGCCCGTGGGCGGGAGGGGGCGAGCAGTACTTC. Its protein product is CASSPWAGGGEQYF.

This clonotype was counted between two and nine times. V is TRBV20-1 and J is TRBJ2-1; 7 bases fit TRBD1. Unmatched junction bases numbered 7, after V lost 1 base and J lost 7 bases. The CDR3 is made up of 14 amino acids. Germline CDR1 reads DFQATT; CDR2 reads SNEGSKA (reference sequence). In DNA form, the CDR3 reads TGCAGTGCTAGAGGCCCAGACAGGGTTAATGAGCAGTTCTTC. As protein: CSARGPDRVNEQFF.

The chain carries TRBV20-1 and TRBJ1-1; possibly TRBD1 for D (5 bases). The CDR3 is 13 amino acids. Germline V lookup: CDR1 DFQATT, CDR2 SNEGSKA (reference sequence). V was shortened by 5 bases and J by 6 bases, with 16 bases between the two germline ends. CDR3 coding DNA: TGCAGTGCTTCCCGAGCAGGGAGGGCTGAAGCTTTCTTT. Amino acids: CSASRAGRAEAFF.

The CDR3 DNA sequence: TGTGCCAGCAGTCCACGACTAGGACACACAGATACGCAGTATTTT. Translating it yields CASSPRLGHTDTQYF. This chain joins TRBV6-1 and TRBJ2-3, with D tentatively TRBD2 (6 bases). The germline V gene encodes CDR1 MNHNS and CDR2 SASEGT. The CDR3 loop spans 15 amino acids. V lost 5 bases and J 2 bases, leaving 14 bases between the germline ends.

The V call is TRBV2, the J call TRBJ2-5; 7 nucleotides align to TRBD1. Germline-derived CDR1 and CDR2 are SNHLY and FYNNEI. This CDR3 contains 15 residues. V shed 2 bases, J shed 5 bases, and the junction held 8 bases outside the gene matches. The DNA for the CDR3 is TGTGCCAGCAGTGAAAAGGGGGCTTGGGTGGAGACCCAGTACTTC. It codes for CASSEKGAWVETQYF.

The table lists this clonotype with a few counts. The CDR3 is CASSTNSGGVETQYF. CDR3 DNA: TGTGCCAGCAGCACCAATAGCGGGGGGGTGGAGACCCAGTACTTC. The chain combines TRBV7-2 with TRBJ2-5; TRBD2 matches 11 bases. Germline V gives CDR1 SGHTA, CDR2 FQGNSA. Germline trimming cut 5 bases from V and 5 bases from J; bases unmatched to any gene: 7. The CDR3 runs 15 residues.

The V call is TRBV20-1, the J call TRBJ1-2; D ambiguous. The length of the CDR3 is 14 residues. CDR1 DFQATT and CDR2 SNEGSKA come from the germline V gene (reference sequence). The germline V and J ends were trimmed by 2 bases and 2 bases, with 12 bases remaining between them. CDR3 bases: TGCAGTGCTAGATTCAGGTCCCTGAACTATGGCTACACCTTC. Translated, it gives CSARFRSLNYGYTF.

The chain has TRBV4-1 and TRBJ1-3, with a tentative D call TRBD1 (5 bases). Germline-derived CDR1 and CDR2 are MGHRA and YSYEKL. The CDR3 totals 20 residues. The V gene lost 0 bases and the J gene lost 0 bases, with 21 bases spanning the gap. In nucleotides, the CDR3 is TGCGCCAGCAGCCAAGATTGGATACCGCCCGGGGCAGACTCTGGAAACACCATATATTTT. As protein: CASSQDWIPPGADSGNTIYF.

The V gene is TRBV29-1, the J gene TRBJ2-7; 7 bases are a match to TRBD1. Germline V lookup: CDR1 SQVTM, CDR2 ANQGSEA. This CDR3 contains 14 residues. After removal of 4 bases from V and 0 bases from J, the junction contained 6 bases not matched to a gene. The CDR3 DNA sequence: TGCAGCGTTGTCACAGGGGCCTACTCCTACGAGCAGTACTTC. This gives the protein CSVVTGAYSYEQYF.

V is TRBV24-1 and J is TRBJ2-1; 10 nucleotides align to TRBD1. CDR3 length: 14 residues. J was trimmed by 10 bases and V by 4 bases; bases with no gene match: 6. Germline CDR1 and CDR2: KGHDR and SFDVKD. CDR3 sequence: CATSEGQGREEQFF. The CDR3 region has the DNA TGTGCCACCAGTGAGGGACAGGGGAGGGAGGAGCAGTTCTTC.

A few counts support this clonotype. V and J are TRBV6-5 and TRBJ2-1; TRBD2 agrees at 13 bases. J was trimmed by 9 bases and V by 5 bases; bases with no gene match: 10. CDR1 and CDR2 from the germline V gene are MNHEY and SVGAGI. This CDR3 comprises 16 residues. The CDR3 DNA reads TGTGCCAGCAGTATCCTCGGACTAGCGGGAGTCGGTGAGCAGTTCTTC. Encoded protein: CASSILGLAGVGEQFF.

This chain connects TRBV14 to TRBJ2-3; D unresolved. This CDR3 is built from 17 residues. Trimming took 4 bases from V and 2 from J, leaving 19 bases between them. CDR1 and CDR2 from the germline V gene are SGHDN and FVKESK. The CDR3 reads CASSLSGWYSYTDTQYF. The CDR3 DNA follows: TGTGCCAGCAGCCTGAGTGGGTGGTACAGTTACACAGATACGCAGTATTTT.

This clonotype was recorded a few times. V and J are TRBV7-9 and TRBJ2-1; D might be TRBD1 (7 bases). Germline V gene sequence: CDR1 SEHNR, CDR2 FQNEAQ (reference sequence). V was trimmed by 0 bases and J by 10 bases, leaving 19 bases between them. CDR3 length: 16 amino acids. CDR3 protein: CASSLAELAQGIEQFF. CDR3 coding DNA: TGTGCCAGCAGCTTAGCGGAACTAGCACAGGGGATAGAGCAGTTCTTC.

Note on this clonotype: The junction departs from germline at one end; a sequencing error may be responsible. This sequence joins TRBV5-1 and TRBJ2-1, with 10 bases aligning to TRBD1. The CDR3 runs 17 residues. Germline V lookup: CDR1 SGHRS, CDR2 YFSETQ. The CDR3 DNA sequence: TGCGCCAGCAGCTCAAACTACGGACAGGGGGTCTACAATGGGCAGTTCTTC. This codes for CASSSNYGQGVYNGQFF.

This clonotype was seen a few times. V gene TRBV28 combines with J gene TRBJ2-5, with TRBD1 identical over 8 bases. This CDR3 has 16 residues. After removal of 4 bases from V and 5 bases from J, the junction contained 12 bases not matched to a gene. Germline CDR1 reads MDHEN; CDR2 reads SYDVKM. CDR3: CASSSTNGQGGETQYF. CDR3 DNA: TGTGCCAGCAGTTCGACAAACGGACAGGGAGGCGAGACCCAGTACTTC.

The gene calls are TRBV29-1 and TRBJ2-1; D is possibly TRBD2 (5 bases). With 7 bases removed from V and 0 bases from J, the gap between germline ends came to 22 bases. In germline, CDR1 is SQVTM, CDR2 ANQGSEA. CDR3 length: 17 residues. CDR3 DNA sequence: TGCAGCGCCGGGCGGGTATCGGCATCCAGCTCCTACAATGAGCAGTTCTTC. Its protein is CSAGRVSASSSYNEQFF.

This clonotype was found a few times. The chain uses TRBV2 and TRBJ1-6, with D maybe TRBD1 (6 bases). This CDR3 region has 17 residues. V was pared by 5 bases and J by 4 bases, with 18 bases between. From germline, CDR1 is SNHLY and CDR2 FYNNEI. For the CDR3, the DNA is TGTGCCAGCAGTAGACGACAGGTCCTATCATATAATTCACCCCTCCACTTT. Amino acids: CASSRRQVLSYNSPLHF.

This rearrangement joins TRBV7-6 to TRBJ2-1, with 13 bases fitting TRBD2. The CDR3 spans 16 residues. V lost 1 base, J lost 9 bases, and 6 bases stayed unmatched. Germline assignment: CDR1 SGHVS and CDR2 FNYEAQ. CDR3: CASSLGTSGSYSEQFF. The CDR3 DNA reads as TGTGCCAGCAGCTTAGGGACTAGCGGGAGTTATAGTGAGCAGTTCTTC. The complete variable domain, with remaining parts taken from reference TRBV7-6 and TRBJ2-1, reads GAGVSQSPRYKVTKRGQDVALRCDPISGHVSLYWYRQALGQGPEFLTYFNYEAQQDKSGLPNDRFSAERPEGSISTLTIQRTEQRDSAMYRCASSLGTSGSYSEQFFGPGTRLTVL.

The V call is TRBV6-2 or TRBV6-3, the J call TRBJ2-5; possibly TRBD2 for D (6 bases). The CDR3 is 13 residues long. In germline, CDR1 is MNHEY, CDR2 SVGEGT. Trimming left V 7 bases short and J 2 bases short, with 11 bases between. CDR3 residues: CASTRDFQETQYF. The CDR3 bases are TGTGCCAGCACCAGGGACTTTCAAGAGACCCAGTACTTC.

The chain carries TRBV12-3 or TRBV12-4 and TRBJ2-4; D is possibly TRBD2 (7 bases). The CDR3 extends over 18 amino acids. This CDR3 reads CTCSLAVAGARAKNIQYF. The DNA of the CDR3 is TGTACCTGCAGTTTAGCCGTTGCGGGGGCCCGGGCCAAAAACATTCAGTACTTC.

This clonotype appeared a few times. V and J are TRBV6-2 or TRBV6-3 and TRBJ2-2; 7 positions match TRBD2. CDR3 length: 16 amino acids. From germline, CDR1 is MNHEY and CDR2 SVGEGT. V lost 7 bases and J lost 6; bases outside the gene matches: 14. The CDR3 loop is CASKETSLFSAGELFF. The CDR3 DNA follows: TGTGCCAGCAAGGAGACTAGCCTCTTTTCTGCCGGGGAGCTGTTTTTT.

The chain employs TRBV2 and TRBJ2-5, with a possible D match to TRBD2 (5 bases). Germline-derived CDR1 and CDR2 are SNHLY and FYNNEI. V lost 8 bases to trimming and J lost 5 bases, with 12 bases between them. The CDR3 sequence is 12 residues long. The CDR3 sequence: CASWAGGETQYF. The CDR3 DNA sequence: TGTGCCAGCTGGGCCGGCGGGGAGACCCAGTACTTC.